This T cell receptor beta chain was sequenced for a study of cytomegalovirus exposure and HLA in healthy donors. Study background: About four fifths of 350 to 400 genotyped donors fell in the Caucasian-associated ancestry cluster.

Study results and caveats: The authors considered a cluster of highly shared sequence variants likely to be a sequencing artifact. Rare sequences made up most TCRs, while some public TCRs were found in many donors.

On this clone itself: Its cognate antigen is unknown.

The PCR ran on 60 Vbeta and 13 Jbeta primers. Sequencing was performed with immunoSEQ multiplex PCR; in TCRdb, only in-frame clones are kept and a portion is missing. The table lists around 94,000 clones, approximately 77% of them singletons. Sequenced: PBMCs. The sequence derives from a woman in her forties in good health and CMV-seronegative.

CDR3 nucleotide sequence: TGTGCCAGCAGCTTGGCAGGGGTACCTAATGAAAAACTGTTTTTT. It translates to CASSLAGVPNEKLFF. The chain combines TRBV11-2 with TRBJ1-4, with D perhaps TRBD1 (6 bases). Germline CDR1 is SGHAT and CDR2 is FQNNGV. This CDR3 is 15 amino acids long. V was clipped by 3 bases and J by 3 bases, with 11 bases between them.